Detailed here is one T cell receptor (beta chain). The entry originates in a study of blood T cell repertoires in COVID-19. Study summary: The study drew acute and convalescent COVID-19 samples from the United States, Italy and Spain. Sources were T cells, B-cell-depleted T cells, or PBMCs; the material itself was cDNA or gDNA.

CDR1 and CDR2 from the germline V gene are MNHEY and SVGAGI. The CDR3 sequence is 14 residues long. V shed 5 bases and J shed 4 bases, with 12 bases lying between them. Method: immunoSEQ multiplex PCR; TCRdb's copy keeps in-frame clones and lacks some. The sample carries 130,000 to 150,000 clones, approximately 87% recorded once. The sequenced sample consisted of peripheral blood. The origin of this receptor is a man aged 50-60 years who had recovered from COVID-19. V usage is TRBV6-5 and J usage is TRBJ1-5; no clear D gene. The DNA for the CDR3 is TGTGCCAGCAGTCCCGACCGGGTAAATCAGCCCCAGCATTTT. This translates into CASSPDRVNQPQHF.